The source of this T cell receptor beta chain is a study of OX40 agonist ivuxolimab in advanced cancers. J gave up 1 base and V 2 bases, and 11 bases lay outside the gene matches. Germline lookup yields CDR1 SGHDN and CDR2 FVKESK. The CDR3 extends over 18 amino acids. The repertoire was sequenced with immunoSEQ multiplex PCR; TCRdb's copy has only in-frame clones and lacks some. The sample has roughly 92,000 clones; 90% are singletons. Worth noting for this clone: Its antigen is not identified.

Study conclusions and caveats: Both blood CD4+ and CD8+ T cells showed clonal growth by week 6 at 0.1 to 3.0 mg/kg. In the expanded peripheral T cells, antigen specificity was never determined. Certain nonresponding patients likewise had low normalized T-cell clonal expansion.

V usage is TRBV14 and J usage is TRBJ2-3; 8 bases line up with TRBD1. The source was CD4+ or CD8+ T cells sorted from blood, collected in a trial of the OX40 agonist ivuxolimab. The clonotype comes from an adult with an advanced solid tumor such as melanoma, head and neck, liver or kidney cancer. The CDR3 coding sequence is TGTGCCAGCAGCCAAAGGACAGGGACGGCTTTTGGCACAGATACGCAGTATTTT. Translation: CASSQRTGTAFGTDTQYF.